This T cell receptor beta chain was identified in a study of T-cell reconstitution after alpha-beta-depleted transplantation in children. General observations from the study: Among T cells one year after transplant, newly produced cells accounted for most counts and diversity. After transplant, high TCRbeta diversity at day 60 in some patients arose from surviving recipient T cells and thymic progenitors. In patients about two months after transplant, alpha-beta T cells reportedly arose from several hundred expanded graft clones.

The CDR3 loop spans 16 amino acids. Trimming cost V 8 bases and J 6 bases; bases outside gene matches: 12. In germline, CDR1 is SGHVS, CDR2 FQNEAQ. This clonotype was detected ten times or more. As yet, its antigen is unknown. Unique molecular identifiers were used to barcode this TCRbeta library. TCRdb recomputed calls from the PCR reads with MiXCR, one row per CDR3 protein. The sample consists of approximately 630,000 distinct CDR3 sequences, around 13% of them appearing once. This specimen consisted of PBMCs, obtained before TCRalphabeta/CD19-depleted stem cell transplant. This TCR came from a girl aged 2-15 years with congenital amegakaryocytic thrombocytopenia, due to receive a stem cell transplant. The V gene is TRBV7-8, the J gene TRBJ2-2; 10 positions agree with TRBD1. The CDR3 DNA reads as TGTGCCAGCTCCGACCGGGACAGGGGTTCGTCCGGGGAGCTGTTTTTT. This sequence encodes CASSDRDRGSSGELFF.